Below, 14 T cell receptor beta chains from the same sample are listed, as sequenced in a study of blood T cell repertoires in COVID-19. Measured with immunoSEQ multiplex PCR; TCRdb has only the in-frame clones, and not every one. The table shows about 89,000 clones, with 80% occurring only once. Source material: peripheral blood. All receptors come from a woman aged 80 or over with acute or convalescent COVID-19.

V usage is TRBV5-6 and J usage is TRBJ1-3, with D uncertain. The germline CDR1 and CDR2 sequences are SGHDT and YYEEEE. The CDR3 covers 13 residues. Trimming took 2 bases from V and 3 from J, leaving 6 bases between them. In nucleotides, the CDR3 is TGTGCCAGCAGCTTTCGGGTTGGAAACACCATATATTTT. Translation gives CASSFRVGNTIYF.

The chain is built from TRBV19 and TRBJ1-2, with TRBD1 matching over 10 bases. Trimming removed 5 bases from V and 4 bases from J; junction bases left unmatched: 7. The CDR3 contains 15 residues. Germline CDR1 LNHDA, CDR2 SQIVND (reference sequence). The chain's CDR3 is CASSARDRGAYGYTF. The CDR3 DNA follows: TGTGCCAGTAGTGCTCGGGACAGGGGAGCCTATGGCTACACCTTC.

The table lists this clone with a few counts. The gene calls are TRBV19 and TRBJ2-7, with D unclear. This CDR3 comprises 13 residues. The germline V gene has CDR1 LNHDA and CDR2 SQIVND (reference sequence). Trimming pared 4 bases from V and 0 bases from J, leaving 7 bases between. CDR3 DNA: TGTGCCAGTAGTACAATGGCCTCCTACGAGCAGTACTTC. This translates into CASSTMASYEQYF.

V is TRBV7-2 and J is TRBJ1-4; D possibly corresponds to TRBD1 (6 bases). With 3 bases removed from V and 4 bases from J, the gap between germline ends came to 12 bases. The CDR3 spans 15 residues. The germline CDR1 and CDR2 sequences are SGHTA and FQGNSA. Here the CDR3 DNA reads TGTGCCAGCAGCTTTAGGGGGGGGAATAATGAAAAACTGTTTTTT. Protein: CASSFRGGNNEKLFF.

The chain recombines TRBV5-4 with TRBJ2-3; D remains unclear. Per the germline V gene, CDR1 is SGHNT and CDR2 is YYREEE (reference sequence). The germline V and J ends were trimmed by 3 bases and 1 base, with 9 bases remaining between them. The CDR3 runs 14 residues. DNA of the CDR3: TGTGCCAGCAGCTGGGTACAGCGCACAGATACGCAGTATTTT. It is translated as CASSWVQRTDTQYF.

The J gene is TRBJ1-3, the V gene TRBV24-1; unclear D gene. The CDR3 totals 14 residues. Trimming stripped 12 bases from V and 2 bases from J, with 16 bases between. Per germline, CDR1 KGHDR and CDR2 SFDVKD. The chain's CDR3 is CAPSIKGAGNTIYF. The CDR3 DNA follows: TGTGCCCCGAGTATTAAGGGAGCTGGAAACACCATATATTTT.

The chain uses TRBV25-1 and TRBJ1-4; 9 nucleotides match TRBD1. The germline V gene encodes CDR1 MGHDK and CDR2 SYGVNS. This CDR3 is built from 15 residues. With V trimmed by 6 bases and J by 8 bases, 10 bases remained unmatched. As DNA, the CDR3 is TGTGCCAGCAGCGGAGCCGGGACAGGGTCGGAAAAACTGTTTTTT. This encodes CASSGAGTGSEKLFF.

This chain links TRBV18 with TRBJ2-3; TRBD1 agrees at 10 bases. J lost 3 bases, V lost 6 bases, and 6 bases had no gene match. This CDR3 is built from 15 residues. Germline CDR1 KGHSH, CDR2 LQKENI. The CDR3 spells CASSHDRGRTDTQYF. CDR3 DNA: TGTGCCAGCTCCCACGACAGGGGGCGAACAGATACGCAGTATTTT.

The rearrangement links TRBV7-8 to TRBJ1-1; 8 bases agree with TRBD1. Germline trimming cut 6 bases from V and 1 base from J; bases unmatched to any gene: 4. This CDR3 region has 14 residues. CDR1 and CDR2 (germline): SGHVS, FQNEAQ. CDR3 region: CASSSGQGNTEAFF. DNA of the CDR3: TGTGCCAGCAGTTCCGGACAGGGGAACACTGAAGCTTTCTTT.

The chain has TRBV7-2 and TRBJ1-1; a weak D match, TRBD1 (5 bases). The CDR3 totals 14 residues. In germline, CDR1 is SGHTA, CDR2 FQGNSA. Trimming stripped 1 base from V and 4 bases from J, with 10 bases between. CDR3 coding DNA: TGTGCCAGCAGCTTAGTCCCAGGGTTCACTGAAGCTTTCTTT. Translating it yields CASSLVPGFTEAFF.

J is TRBJ2-2 and V is TRBV11-3; 11 bases are shared with TRBD2. The ends lost 4 bases at V and 3 bases at J; junction bases unmatched: 1. This CDR3 spans 15 amino acids. Germline assignment: CDR1 SGHNT and CDR2 YENEEA. The DNA of the CDR3 is TGTGCCAGCAGCTCGACTAGCGGGGACACCGGGGAGCTGTTTTTT. It encodes CASSSTSGDTGELFF. Filled out from reference TRBV11-3 and TRBJ2-2, the complete variable domain reads EAGVVQSPRYKIIEKKQPVAFWCNPISGHNTLYWYLQNLGQGPELLIRYENEEAVDDSQLPKDRFSAERLKGVDSTLKIQPAELGDSAVYLCASSSTSGDTGELFFGEGSRLTVL.

This chain links TRBV7-8 with TRBJ1-5, with TRBD1 matching over 9 bases. Trimming cost V 3 bases and J 5 bases; bases outside gene matches: 8. The CDR3 contains 16 residues. Germline V lookup: CDR1 SGHVS, CDR2 FQNEAQ. In DNA form, the CDR3 reads TGTGCCAGCAGCTTCTACAGGGGGCTGGAAGATCAGCCCCAGCATTTT. Translated: CASSFYRGLEDQPQHF.

The rearrangement uses TRBV5-1 and TRBJ2-1, with D uncertain. V gave up 1 base and J gave up 10 bases, with 12 bases separating them. Germline CDR1 is SGHRS and CDR2 is YFSETQ. The CDR3 has 13 residues. In nucleotides, the CDR3 is TGCGCCAGCAGCTTGCAAAAGCAATGGGAGCAGTTCTTC. Its translation: CASSLQKQWEQFF. Full variable domain (rest looked up from reference TRBV5-1 and TRBJ2-1): KAGVTQTPRYLIKTRGQQVTLSCSPISGHRSVSWYQQTPGQGLQFLFEYFSETQRNKGNFPGRFSGRQFSNSRSEMNVSTLELGDSALYLCASSLQKQWEQFFGPGTRLTVL.

The rearrangement links TRBV6-5 to TRBJ1-4; 8 bases align to TRBD1. Germline V gene data show CDR1 as MNHEY and CDR2 as SVGAGI. The CDR3 extends over 16 amino acids. V gave up 0 bases and J gave up 6 bases; unmatched junction bases: 6. CDR3 amino acids: CASSYSDRGEYEKLFF. The CDR3 nucleotides are TGTGCCAGCAGTTACTCCGACAGGGGAGAGTATGAAAAACTGTTTTTT.